The clone carrying this T cell receptor (beta chain) was seen at least ten times. TCRdb ran MiXCR on the 5' RACE reads and lists one entry per CDR3 protein. Of around 79,000 distinct CDR3 sequences in the sample, more than 5% were seen once. The entry originates in a study of T cells of healthy individuals. The CDR3 is 11 amino acids. Germline CDR1 is SGHRS and CDR2 is YFSETQ. The germline V and J ends were trimmed by 3 bases and 9 bases, with 7 bases remaining between them. The rearrangement links TRBV5-1 to TRBJ2-1; D gene uncertain. The sequence was obtained from a female donor in good health. CDR3 region: CASSSASEQFF. The DNA for the CDR3 is TGCGCCAGCAGCTCCGCGAGTGAGCAGTTCTTC.